This T cell receptor (beta chain) was captured by sequencing in a study of graft-versus-host responses after intestinal transplantation. Study-level information: Recipients got multivisceral, liver-intestinal, or isolated intestinal transplants. Anti-thymocyte globulin induction preceded about 3 years of tacrolimus and steroid maintenance in all recipients. Whole-study results and caveats: In recipient marrow, GvH clones were found, and some appeared first in ileum or blood. High graft-versus-host to host-versus-graft clonal ratios were found in allografts of patients who had graft-donor T cell macrochimerism.

Notes on this clone: Its cognate antigen is unknown.

The germline gives CDR1 LNHDA, CDR2 SQIVND (reference sequence). V was trimmed by 9 bases and J by 3 bases, leaving 17 bases between them. This CDR3 is 14 amino acids long. TCRdb's copy holds only in-frame clones and misses some; the assay was immunoSEQ multiplex PCR. This table holds 95,000 to 130,000 clones, 75% to 95% found once. The chain carries TRBV19 and TRBJ1-2; D is uncertain. Specimen: unstimulated CD4+ T cells sorted from spleen or lymph node cells, collected before intestinal transplant. The receptor comes from a human donor who received an intestinal transplant. CDR3 DNA sequence: TGTGCCAGCGGAAGACGCGGGATAGACTATGGCTACACCTTC. Translation: CASGRRGIDYGYTF.